The sequence of this TCR beta chain was determined in a study of T cells after posttransplantation cyclophosphamide. Findings of the study overall: TRB overlap between skin or GI tissue T cells and blood was limited.

Data came from immunoSEQ multiplex PCR; TCRdb stores just in-frame clones and leaves some out. The profile shows tens of thousands of clones, just under 95% of them singletons. A word on this clone: Its target is not known.

The CDR3 totals 12 residues. Losses at the gene ends were 6 bases for V and 8 bases for J; bases not matched to a gene: 8. Germline CDR1 and CDR2: SQVTM and ANQGSEA. This related bone marrow graft donor gave peripheral blood on the day of marrow donation. V gene TRBV29-1 combines with J gene TRBJ1-2; 8 nucleotides line up with TRBD1. Material for sequencing was PBMCs. The receptor's source is a woman in her twenties or thirties in good health and a related stem cell transplant donor. CDR3 coding DNA: TGCAGCGTCGCGGACAGGGTAGACGGCTACACCTTC. Protein product: CSVADRVDGYTF.